This T cell receptor (beta chain) was profiled in a study of blood T cell repertoires in COVID-19. Germline V gene sequence: CDR1 GTSNPN, CDR2 SVGIG (reference sequence). The CDR3 contains 13 residues. Trimming cost V 3 bases and J 8 bases, with 14 bases left between them. TCRdb's table, derived via immunoSEQ multiplex PCR, lists solely in-frame clones and lacks some. The data hold some 200,000 clones, with 80% observed a single time. The origin of this receptor is a woman in her seventies with acute or convalescent COVID-19. The chain employs TRBV30 and TRBJ1-5, with D possibly being TRBD1 (5 bases). Source material: peripheral blood. The CDR3 region is CAWRQATGEPQHF. CDR3 bases: TGTGCCTGGAGGCAAGCAACGGGGGAGCCCCAGCATTTT. The whole variable domain, remainder taken from reference TRBV30 and TRBJ1-5, is SQTIHQWPATLVQPVGSPLSLECTVEGTSNPNLYWYRQAAGRGLQLLFYSVGIGQISSEVPQNLSASRPQDRQFILSSKKLLLSDSGFYLCAWRQATGEPQHFGDGTRLSIL.